This T cell receptor beta chain appears in the sequencing data of a study of CD4+ T cells in melanoma. The length of the CDR3 is 13 residues. V shed 0 bases and J shed 7 bases, with 11 bases lying between them. The germline V gene encodes CDR1 SGHRS and CDR2 YFSETQ. The study's findings and limits: CD8+ T cell, macrophage and B cell function reportedly correlated with neoantigen-specific CD4+ T cells.

A remark on this clone: Its antigen is not identified.

Clones were read by immunoSEQ multiplex PCR, and TCRdb kept only the in-frame ones, dropping some. The table shows tens of thousands of clones, with 55% to 75% occurring only once. The chain uses TRBV5-1 and TRBJ2-7, with D tentatively TRBD1 (5 bases). Sequencing was done on a sample of tumor tissue. The receptor was isolated from a human donor with melanoma. The CDR3 nucleotides read TGCGCCAGCAGCTTGGGTCAGGGATGGGAGCAGTACTTC. Amino acid sequence: CASSLGQGWEQYF. The complete variable domain, with remaining parts taken from reference TRBV5-1 and TRBJ2-7, reads KAGVTQTPRYLIKTRGQQVTLSCSPISGHRSVSWYQQTPGQGLQFLFEYFSETQRNKGNFPGRFSGRQFSNSRSEMNVSTLELGDSALYLCASSLGQGWEQYFGPGTRLTVT.